This paragraph covers one T cell receptor beta chain sequence. This entry comes from a study of neurological immune-mediated disorders. The CDR3 has 12 residues. The germline V gene encodes CDR1 LGHDT and CDR2 YNNKEL (reference sequence). Trimming took 5 bases from V and 9 from J, leaving 13 bases between them. TCRdb itself ran the 5' RACE reads through MiXCR, one entry per CDR3 protein. The sample has about 84,000 distinct CDR3 sequences; about a tenth are singletons. The origin of this receptor is a man in his forties or fifties in good health. The sequencing input was PBMCs. The V and J genes are TRBV3-1 and TRBJ1-1; D unclear. CDR3 sequence: CASSSLREKAFF. DNA for the CDR3: TGTGCCAGCAGCTCCCTGAGGGAGAAAGCTTTCTTT.